This TCR beta chain emerged from a study of blood T cell repertoires in COVID-19. Across the whole study: From T cells, B-cell-depleted T cells, or PBMCs came the material, which was cDNA or gDNA.

Clones were sequenced by immunoSEQ multiplex PCR, and TCRdb holds only the in-frame ones, with some missing. The sample lists about 140,000 clones; roughly 90% were seen once. Per germline, CDR1 LNHNV and CDR2 YYDKDF (reference sequence). V lost 0 bases, J lost 5 bases, and 9 bases stayed unmatched. CDR3 length equals 17 residues. This sequence joins TRBV15 and TRBJ2-5; the match to TRBD2 covers 10 bases. The receptor's source is a man in his fifties with active or convalescent COVID-19. What was sequenced was peripheral blood. The CDR3 reads CATSRDWASGSNETQYF. The CDR3 DNA reads TGTGCCACCAGCAGAGATTGGGCTAGCGGGAGTAATGAGACCCAGTACTTC.